Following are 5 T cell receptor beta chains from one sample sequenced in a study of blood T cell repertoires in COVID-19. Only in-frame clones appear in the TCRdb table, and some are missing; sequencing was by immunoSEQ multiplex PCR. The table records roughly 200,000 clones, 80% to 85% of them present only once. The sequencing input was peripheral blood. The receptors here all came from a woman older than 75 with active or convalescent COVID-19.

The chain links TRBV4-1 to TRBJ1-5; TRBD1 matches at 9 bases. The ends lost 1 base at V and 6 bases at J; junction bases unmatched: 4. Looked up from germline, CDR1 is MGHRA and CDR2 is YSYEKL. The CDR3 is 15 amino acids. Written as DNA, the CDR3 is TGCGCCAGCAGCCAAGGAGGACAGGGGACTCAGCCCCAGCATTTT. Protein sequence: CASSQGGQGTQPQHF.

The V and J genes are TRBV7-8 and TRBJ2-7, with D perhaps TRBD2 (5 bases). The CDR3 totals 15 residues. The V end lost 5 bases, the J end lost 3 bases, and 17 bases lay between the germline ends. Per germline, CDR1 SGHVS and CDR2 FQNEAQ. The CDR3 nucleotides are TGTGCCAGCAGCCCGATCCAGGACGGACTCTACGAGCAGTACTTC. Its translation is CASSPIQDGLYEQYF.

This clone was picked up a small number of times. The DNA for the CDR3 is TGTGCCAGCAGCTTAATGGGGAGCAATTCACCCCTCCACTTT. Its translation: CASSLMGSNSPLHF. The chain employs TRBV7-3 and TRBJ1-6; D gene ambiguous. V lost 1 base and J 7 bases, leaving 8 bases between the germline ends. CDR1 is SGHTA and CDR2 is FQGTGA in the germline V gene. The CDR3 totals 14 residues.

In this sample, this clone turned up a few times. The rearrangement uses TRBV5-1 and TRBJ2-5, with 9 nucleotides matching TRBD2. Germline V lookup: CDR1 SGHRS, CDR2 YFSETQ. Trimming cost V 3 bases and J 3 bases; bases outside gene matches: 9. There are 16 residues in the CDR3. The CDR3 sequence: CASSSNTAGGKETQYF. The CDR3 DNA reads as TGCGCCAGCAGCTCTAACACGGCGGGAGGGAAAGAGACCCAGTACTTC.

This chain connects TRBV19 to TRBJ1-1; TRBD1 agrees at 9 bases. From germline, CDR1 is LNHDA and CDR2 SQIVND (reference sequence). The CDR3 sequence is 15 residues long. The J segment lost 1 base and the V segment lost 3 bases, leaving 3 bases of the junction unmatched. In DNA form, the CDR3 reads TGTGCCAGTAGTATCCCGGACAGGGGGAACACTGAAGCTTTCTTT. Protein: CASSIPDRGNTEAFF.